The source of this T cell receptor beta chain is a study of blood T cell repertoires in COVID-19. Looking at the study overall: Italy, Spain and the United States were the sources of the convalescent and acute COVID-19 samples.

Trimming shortened V by 1 base and J by 5 bases, and 9 bases separated the two germline ends. Germline CDR1 and CDR2: LNHDA and SQIVND (reference sequence). The CDR3 has 14 residues. The table lists this clone with a few counts. Generated by immunoSEQ multiplex PCR, the TCRdb table keeps only in-frame clones and is missing some. The table lists over 150,000 clones, roughly 85% of them singletons. Sequences were obtained from peripheral blood. V usage is TRBV19 and J usage is TRBJ1-5, with a weak D call TRBD1 (6 bases). This TCR derives from a man aged 35 to 55 with acute or convalescent COVID-19. The CDR3 DNA follows: TGTGCCAGTAGTATAGGAACAGGGTATCAGCCCCAGCATTTT. This translates into CASSIGTGYQPQHF.